Listed below are T cell receptor beta chains from one sample, sequenced in a study of T cells expressing NK-cell markers. Each CDR3 protein gets one entry in TCRdb, which reprocessed the 5' RACE reads and gives no DNA. The sample spans about 400,000 distinct CDR3 sequences; the ten largest clones claim about 11%. Sequenced: blood T cells: a sorted CD56 or NKG2C T cell subset, CD4+ or CD8+ T cells, or bulk PBMC T cells (not recorded which). Receptors originate from a woman in her forties or fifties in good health. Each CDR3 is given with its conserved first and last residue. Fields, in order: V gene, CDR3 length, J gene, CDR3 protein.

v_call: TRBV20-1; cdr3_length: 16; j_call: TRBJ2-5; cdr3_aa: CSGAPAHGNLGETQYF
v_call: TRBV20-1; cdr3_length: 15; j_call: TRBJ1-5; cdr3_aa: CSVLYDITGIQPQHF
v_call: TRBV7-9; cdr3_length: 16; j_call: TRBJ1-2; cdr3_aa: CASSFALRGPYYGYTF
v_call: TRBV12-3/TRBV12-4; cdr3_length: 12; j_call: TRBJ1-1; cdr3_aa: CASTQSRGWTFF
v_call: TRBV5-5; cdr3_length: 13; j_call: TRBJ2-5; cdr3_aa: CASSRTSPETQYF
v_call: TRBV20-1; cdr3_length: 14; j_call: TRBJ2-1; cdr3_aa: CSARGLGGSSEQFF
v_call: TRBV20-1; cdr3_length: 15; j_call: TRBJ2-2; cdr3_aa: CSASPRGPHTGELFF
v_call: TRBV12-3/TRBV12-4; cdr3_length: 12; j_call: TRBJ2-2; cdr3_aa: CARKSRTGELFF
v_call: TRBV24-1; cdr3_length: 18; j_call: TRBJ2-2; cdr3_aa: CATSDPHRAGTNTGELFF
v_call: TRBV5-4; cdr3_length: 14; j_call: TRBJ1-3; cdr3_aa: CASSLQGFGNTIYF
v_call: TRBV19; cdr3_length: 16; j_call: TRBJ2-3; cdr3_aa: CASSIRQGGEADTQYF
v_call: TRBV29-1; cdr3_length: 12; j_call: TRBJ1-4; cdr3_aa: CSVDRGDEKLFF
v_call: TRBV12-3/TRBV12-4; cdr3_length: 16; j_call: TRBJ2-3; cdr3_aa: CASNSGAGAVADTQYF
v_call: TRBV11-2; cdr3_length: 14; j_call: TRBJ1-2; cdr3_aa: CASSPGQILYGYTF
v_call: TRBV29-1; cdr3_length: 13; j_call: TRBJ2-7; cdr3_aa: CSVVREGPHEQYF
v_call: TRBV20-1; cdr3_length: 13; j_call: TRBJ2-1; cdr3_aa: CSAQTWRDNEQFF
v_call: TRBV20-1; cdr3_length: 14; j_call: TRBJ2-3; cdr3_aa: CSARDRVGGDTQYF
v_call: TRBV10-3; cdr3_length: 14; j_call: TRBJ2-1; cdr3_aa: CANALSGRYNEQFF
v_call: TRBV24-1; cdr3_length: 13; j_call: TRBJ2-6; cdr3_aa: CATMGAGANVLTF
v_call: TRBV11-2; cdr3_length: 15; j_call: TRBJ2-1; cdr3_aa: CASSFAAGTYNEQFF
v_call: TRBV12-3/TRBV12-4; cdr3_length: 13; j_call: TRBJ1-1; cdr3_aa: CASSERTGTEAFF
v_call: TRBV10-3; cdr3_length: 17; j_call: TRBJ2-1; cdr3_aa: CAISESGGGSMYNEQFF
v_call: TRBV5-1; cdr3_length: 12; j_call: TRBJ2-4; cdr3_aa: CASGGDGNIQYF
v_call: TRBV6-5; cdr3_length: 15; j_call: TRBJ2-1; cdr3_aa: CASSPGDKPYNEQFF
v_call: TRBV20-1; cdr3_length: 12; j_call: TRBJ2-7; cdr3_aa: CSFLAGPYEQYF
v_call: TRBV7-9; cdr3_length: 13; j_call: TRBJ2-7; cdr3_aa: CASRQGSGYEQYF
v_call: TRBV5-1; cdr3_length: 17; j_call: TRBJ2-2; cdr3_aa: CASSYSPPGEYTGELFF
v_call: TRBV5-1; cdr3_length: 16; j_call: TRBJ2-3; cdr3_aa: CASSLTVQGSTDTQYF
v_call: TRBV9; cdr3_length: 14; j_call: TRBJ2-1; cdr3_aa: CASSVGLGGNEQFF
v_call: TRBV5-1; cdr3_length: 15; j_call: TRBJ2-1; cdr3_aa: CASGPLAGGNNEQFF
v_call: TRBV11-2; cdr3_length: 16; j_call: TRBJ2-1; cdr3_aa: CASSSVRDRVSYEQFF
v_call: TRBV24-1; cdr3_length: 12; j_call: TRBJ2-1; cdr3_aa: CATSVLDSEQFF
v_call: TRBV20-1; cdr3_length: 14; j_call: TRBJ2-4; cdr3_aa: CSAPTGTRGNIQYF
v_call: TRBV6-5; cdr3_length: 15; j_call: TRBJ2-1; cdr3_aa: CASSETSSSYNEQFF
v_call: TRBV12-3/TRBV12-4; cdr3_length: 15; j_call: TRBJ2-1; cdr3_aa: CASSYWTGSYNEQFF
v_call: TRBV11-1; cdr3_length: 16; j_call: TRBJ2-1; cdr3_aa: CASSLFEGPRYNEQFF
v_call: TRBV29-1; cdr3_length: 15; j_call: TRBJ1-1; cdr3_aa: CSGLPPTGGDTEAFF
v_call: TRBV19; cdr3_length: 15; j_call: TRBJ2-1; cdr3_aa: CASSIVQLGYNEQFF
v_call: TRBV30; cdr3_length: 15; j_call: TRBJ2-5; cdr3_aa: CAWSVGGSGTETQYF
v_call: TRBV10-3; cdr3_length: 17; j_call: TRBJ2-1; cdr3_aa: CAIRITSGRGNNNEQFF
v_call: TRBV30; cdr3_length: 13; j_call: TRBJ2-7; cdr3_aa: CAWSPGQAYEQYF
v_call: TRBV6-6; cdr3_length: 17; j_call: TRBJ2-1; cdr3_aa: CASSTWTGRSSYNEQFF
v_call: TRBV6-1; cdr3_length: 14; j_call: TRBJ1-1; cdr3_aa: CASSYRVMNTEAFF
v_call: TRBV24-1; cdr3_length: 16; j_call: TRBJ2-5; cdr3_aa: CATSDRTSGSWETQYF
v_call: TRBV18; cdr3_length: 13; j_call: TRBJ2-7; cdr3_aa: CASSDGTGGEQYF
v_call: TRBV5-1; cdr3_length: 13; j_call: TRBJ1-2; cdr3_aa: CASSRARNYGYTF
v_call: TRBV3-1; cdr3_length: 14; j_call: TRBJ2-7; cdr3_aa: CASSQVPSRYEQYF
v_call: TRBV10-3; cdr3_length: 14; j_call: TRBJ2-4; cdr3_aa: CAISAADSLHIQYF
v_call: TRBV5-8; cdr3_length: 15; j_call: TRBJ2-3; cdr3_aa: CASSFPGTSTDTQYF